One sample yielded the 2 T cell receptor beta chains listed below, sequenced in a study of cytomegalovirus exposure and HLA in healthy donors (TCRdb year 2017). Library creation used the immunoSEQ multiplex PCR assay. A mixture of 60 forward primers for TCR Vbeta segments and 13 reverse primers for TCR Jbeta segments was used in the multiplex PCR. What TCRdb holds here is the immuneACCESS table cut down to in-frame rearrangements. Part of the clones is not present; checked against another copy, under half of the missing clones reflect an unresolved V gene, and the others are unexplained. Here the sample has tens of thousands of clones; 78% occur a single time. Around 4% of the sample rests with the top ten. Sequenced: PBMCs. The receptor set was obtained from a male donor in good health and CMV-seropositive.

The CDR3 loop is CASSPLRGPTEAFF. The CDR3 DNA reads as TGTGCCAGCAGCCCCTTGCGGGGGCCCACTGAAGCTTTCTTT. This chain connects TRBV7-7 to TRBJ1-1; a possible D gene is TRBD1 (6 bases). Trimming took 5 bases from V and 4 from J, leaving 14 bases between them. The CDR3 length is 14 residues. Germline-derived CDR1 and CDR2 are SSHAT and FNYEAQ (reference sequence).

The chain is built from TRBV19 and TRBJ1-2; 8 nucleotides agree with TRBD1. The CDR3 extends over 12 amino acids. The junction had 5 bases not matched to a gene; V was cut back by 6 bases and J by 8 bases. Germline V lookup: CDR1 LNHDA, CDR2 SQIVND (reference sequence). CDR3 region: CASRSGQEGYTF. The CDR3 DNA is TGTGCCAGTAGATCGGGACAGGAGGGCTACACCTTC.